The 21 T cell receptor beta chains below were found in one sample sequenced in a study of T cell repertoires in cytomegalovirus infection. One entry per CDR3 protein, called by TCRdb with MiXCR from the reads. The sample holds more than 300,000 distinct CDR3 sequences, about 35% seen once. For these TCRs, the target antigens are not known. The specimen was cultured PBMCs, collected from culture after CMV antigen stimulation. The origin of the receptors is a human donor in good health (CMV status not recorded). Some clones in this sample may be carry-over from other donors' samples.

The chain is built from TRBV7-2 and TRBJ1-4; TRBD1 might be the D (6 bases). CDR3 size: 12 residues. The germline V gene has CDR1 SGHTA and CDR2 FQGNSA. V lost 4 bases to trimming and J lost 8 bases, with 8 bases between them. CDR3 in DNA: TGTGCCAGCAGCTCCGACAGGGAAAAACTGTTTTTT. Its translation: CASSSDREKLFF. The variable domain in full, with the rest retrieved from reference TRBV7-2 and TRBJ1-4, is GAGVSQSPSNKVTEKGKDVELRCDPISGHTALYWYRQSLGQGLEFLIYFQGNSAPDKSGLPSDRFSAERTGGSVSTLTIQRTQQEDSAVYLCASSSDREKLFFGSGTQLSVL.

V usage is TRBV4-3 and J usage is TRBJ2-1, with a possible D match to TRBD1 (6 bases). Germline assignment: CDR1 LGHNA and CDR2 YSLEER. CDR3 length: 15 residues. Deletions cut 4 bases from V and 4 bases from J, with 14 bases between. CDR3 sequence (DNA): TGCGCCAGCAGCCCCCAGGGGCGCGTATACAATGAGCAGTTCTTC. This gives the protein CASSPQGRVYNEQFF.

The rearrangement uses TRBV7-2 and TRBJ2-7; TRBD1 matches 8 bases. V was clipped by 1 base and J by 1 base; unmatched bases: 3. The CDR3 loop spans 15 amino acids. Germline CDR1 and CDR2: SGHTA and FQGNSA. This chain's CDR3 is CASSLGTGPSYEQYF. Written as DNA, the CDR3 is TGTGCCAGCAGCTTAGGGACAGGGCCATCCTACGAGCAGTACTTC.

The chain joins TRBV19 to TRBJ2-7, with TRBD1 matching 9 bases. The CDR3 spans 15 residues. The ends lost 3 bases at V and 3 bases at J; junction bases unmatched: 6. Germline values: CDR1 LNHDA, CDR2 SQIVND (reference sequence). The CDR3 reads CASSIGGTGLYEQYF. The CDR3 DNA sequence: TGTGCCAGTAGTATCGGCGGGACAGGGCTCTACGAGCAGTACTTC.

The CDR3 sequence: CASSLVQRSSTDTQYF. CDR3 bases: TGTGCCAGCAGCTTAGTTCAGCGAAGTAGCACAGATACGCAGTATTTT. The chain joins TRBV7-2 to TRBJ2-3; D unresolved. This CDR3 has 16 residues. Germline V gives CDR1 SGHTA, CDR2 FQGNSA. Trimming left V 1 base short and J 0 bases short, with 11 bases between. The full variable domain, rest sourced from reference TRBV7-2 and TRBJ2-3, is GAGVSQSPSNKVTEKGKDVELRCDPISGHTALYWYRQSLGQGLEFLIYFQGNSAPDKSGLPSDRFSAERTGGSVSTLTIQRTQQEDSAVYLCASSLVQRSSTDTQYFGPGTRLTVL.

This chain connects TRBV7-4 to TRBJ1-1, with 10 positions matching TRBD1. Germline CDR1 reads SGHVT; CDR2 reads SQSDAQ. The CDR3 extends over 15 amino acids. With 4 bases clipped from V and 5 bases from J, the junction kept 7 bases outside the gene matches. The CDR3 DNA reads TGTGCCAGCAGCTACCGGGACAGGGGAAGGACTGAAGCTTTCTTT. Residues: CASSYRDRGRTEAFF. The entire variable domain, with the rest obtained from reference TRBV7-4 and TRBJ1-1, is as follows: GAGVSQSPRYKVAKRGRDVALRCDSISGHVTLYWYRQTLGQGSEVLTYSQSDAQRDKSGRPSGRFSAERPERSVSTLKIQRTEQGDSAVYLCASSYRDRGRTEAFFGQGTRLTVV.

This clonotype was found a few times. This sequence joins TRBV4-1 and TRBJ1-5; the match to TRBD1 covers 7 bases. Germline CDR1 MGHRA, CDR2 YSYEKL. V lost 0 bases and J lost 6; bases outside the gene matches: 5. The CDR3 is made up of 15 amino acids. The CDR3 region is CASSQDQGGGQPQHF. CDR3 in DNA: TGCGCCAGCAGCCAAGATCAAGGGGGCGGTCAGCCCCAGCATTTT.

This chain connects TRBV5-1 to TRBJ2-3; D is unresolved. The germline V gene has CDR1 SGHRS and CDR2 YFSETQ. The CDR3 has 13 amino acids. The germline V and J ends were trimmed by 1 base and 1 base, with 4 bases remaining between them. In nucleotides, the CDR3 is TGCGCCAGCAGCTTGCCCCGCACAGATACGCAGTATTTT. It codes for CASSLPRTDTQYF.

The V gene is TRBV5-1, the J gene TRBJ1-5; possible D gene TRBD1, 6 bases. The CDR3 runs to 14 residues. CDR1 and CDR2 from the germline V gene are SGHRS and YFSETQ. V was cut by 4 bases and J by 4 bases, with 12 bases left in between. CDR3 in DNA: TGCGCCAGCAGCACGACAGGCGGTAATCAGCCCCAGCATTTT. As protein: CASSTTGGNQPQHF.

The chain links TRBV28 to TRBJ2-5, with 9 bases matching TRBD2. This CDR3 has 15 amino acids. The V segment lost 5 bases and the J segment 1 base; nucleotides outside the gene matches: 5. Germline V CDR1 and CDR2: MDHEN, SYDVKM. CDR3 DNA sequence: TGTGCCAGCAGTGTACTAGCGGGCTTCCAAGAGACCCAGTACTTC. This codes for CASSVLAGFQETQYF.

In its sample, this clonotype was seen many times. This chain connects TRBV7-2 to TRBJ2-5, with D uncertain. CDR1 is SGHTA, CDR2 FQGNSA, per germline. Trimming left V 3 bases short and J 5 bases short, with 7 bases between. The CDR3 runs 12 residues. The CDR3 DNA sequence: TGTGCCAGCAGCTTGTGGCGGGAGACCCAGTACTTC. This codes for CASSLWRETQYF.

This clonotype was recorded a few times. The chain couples TRBV7-9 to TRBJ2-1; TRBD2 matches 7 bases. The CDR3 consists of 17 residues. Per germline, CDR1 SEHNR and CDR2 FQNEAQ (reference sequence). V lost 1 base to trimming and J lost 0 bases; unmatched junction nucleotides: 6. CDR3 DNA: TGTGCCAGCAGCTTAGAGCGGGGACTTAGCTCCTACAATGAGCAGTTCTTC. Protein product: CASSLERGLSSYNEQFF.

This chain links TRBV27 with TRBJ1-2, with D possibly TRBD1 on 6 matching bases. The CDR3 is made up of 15 amino acids. Trimming took 4 bases from V and 4 from J, leaving 16 bases between them. Germline V CDR1 and CDR2: MNHEY, SMNVEV (reference sequence). The CDR3 reads CASSSRQEKLYGYTF. Written as DNA, the CDR3 is TGTGCCAGCAGTTCGAGACAGGAGAAACTCTATGGCTACACCTTC.

This chain uses TRBV30 with TRBJ2-2; 15 bases are a match to TRBD2. Germline V gene lookup returns CDR1 GTSNPN and CDR2 SVGIG (reference sequence). V was pared by 2 bases and J by 7 bases, with 5 bases of the junction left unmatched. The CDR3 contains 16 residues. This chain's CDR3 is CAWSPGLAGGHGELFF. The CDR3 bases are TGTGCCTGGAGTCCCGGACTAGCGGGAGGGCACGGGGAGCTGTTTTTT.

The V and J genes are TRBV4-3 and TRBJ2-1, with TRBD2 matching over 8 bases. Germline trimming cut 0 bases from V and 6 bases from J; bases unmatched to any gene: 7. The CDR3 consists of 16 residues. Germline lookup yields CDR1 LGHNA and CDR2 YSLEER. CDR3 sequence: CASSQEPGLGGNEQFF. CDR3 DNA sequence: TGCGCCAGCAGCCAAGAACCGGGACTAGGTGGCAATGAGCAGTTCTTC.

V is TRBV28 and J is TRBJ2-1; D call uncertain. V lost 4 bases, J lost 2 bases, and 12 bases lay in between. The germline V gene has CDR1 MDHEN and CDR2 SYDVKM. There are 15 residues in the CDR3. For the CDR3, the DNA is TGTGCCAGCAGTTCCCCTCGCGGCCCCTACAATGAGCAGTTCTTC. Translating it yields CASSSPRGPYNEQFF.

This clonotype was picked up many times. This sequence joins TRBV5-6 and TRBJ2-2; D uncertain. The ends were cut back, 0 bases at V and 0 bases at J, with 6 bases in the middle. This CDR3 comprises 15 residues. Germline V gene lookup returns CDR1 SGHDT and CDR2 YYEEEE. The CDR3 sequence: CASSLDRTNTGELFF. The CDR3 DNA sequence: TGTGCCAGCAGCTTGGACCGAACGAACACCGGGGAGCTGTTTTTT.

This chain connects TRBV7-2 to TRBJ1-2; no clear D. V was cut by 5 bases and J by 8 bases, with 24 bases left in between. The CDR3 has 16 amino acids. CDR1 and CDR2 from the germline V gene are SGHTA and FQGNSA. CDR3 in amino acids: CASSNFGRRPRMGYTF. The CDR3 DNA sequence: TGTGCCAGCAGCAACTTCGGGAGGAGGCCCAGGATGGGCTACACCTTC.

This clonotype was seen only a few times. V is TRBV7-2 and J is TRBJ2-7; D is undetermined. Per the germline V gene, CDR1 is SGHTA and CDR2 is FQGNSA. This CDR3 region has 13 residues. The V gene lost 2 bases and the J gene lost 5 bases, with 10 bases spanning the gap. The CDR3 region has the DNA TGTGCCAGCAGCTTATCCCTCTTCAACGAGCAGTACTTC. Translating gives CASSLSLFNEQYF. Full variable domain (missing parts from reference TRBV7-2 and TRBJ2-7): GAGVSQSPSNKVTEKGKDVELRCDPISGHTALYWYRQSLGQGLEFLIYFQGNSAPDKSGLPSDRFSAERTGGSVSTLTIQRTQQEDSAVYLCASSLSLFNEQYFGPGTRLTVT.

V is TRBV4-3 and J is TRBJ2-3; a possible D gene is TRBD2 (6 bases). The ends were cut back, 0 bases at V and 1 base at J, with 8 bases in the middle. This CDR3 is 15 amino acids long. Germline assignment: CDR1 LGHNA and CDR2 YSLEER. The CDR3 DNA reads as TGCGCCAGCAGCCAAGAATCGGGAGGCACAGATACGCAGTATTTT. Its translation is CASSQESGGTDTQYF.

The chain joins TRBV6-5 to TRBJ2-7; 9 nucleotides align to TRBD1. This CDR3 has 13 residues. V lost 9 bases and J lost 3; bases outside the gene matches: 6. Germline V gives CDR1 MNHEY, CDR2 SVGAGI. The CDR3 protein is CASFGTGFYEQYF. The CDR3, as DNA: TGTGCCAGTTTCGGGACAGGGTTCTACGAGCAGTACTTC.